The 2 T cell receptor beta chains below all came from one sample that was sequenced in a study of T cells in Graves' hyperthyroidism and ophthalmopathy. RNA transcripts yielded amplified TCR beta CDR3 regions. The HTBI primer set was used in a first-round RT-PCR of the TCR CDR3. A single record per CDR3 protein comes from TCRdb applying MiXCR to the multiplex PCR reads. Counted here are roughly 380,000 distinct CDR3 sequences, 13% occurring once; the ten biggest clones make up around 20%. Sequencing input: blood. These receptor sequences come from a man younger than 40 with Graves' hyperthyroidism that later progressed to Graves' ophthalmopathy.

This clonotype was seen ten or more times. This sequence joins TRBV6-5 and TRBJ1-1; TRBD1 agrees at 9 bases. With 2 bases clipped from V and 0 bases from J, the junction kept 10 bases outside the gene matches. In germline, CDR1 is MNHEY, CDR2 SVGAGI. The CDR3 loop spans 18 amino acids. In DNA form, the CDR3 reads TGTGCCAGCAGTTACCGCCGACCGGGACAGGGTGTGAACACTGAAGCTTTCTTT. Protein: CASSYRRPGQGVNTEAFF.

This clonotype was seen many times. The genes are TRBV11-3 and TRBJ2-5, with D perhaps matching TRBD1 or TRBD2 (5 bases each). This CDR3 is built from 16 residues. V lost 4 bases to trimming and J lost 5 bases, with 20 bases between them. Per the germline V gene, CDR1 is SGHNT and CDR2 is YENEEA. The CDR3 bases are TGTGCCAGCAGCTCCGGGACCGCCCCAATCGGGGAGACCCAGTACTTC. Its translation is CASSSGTAPIGETQYF.